These 3 T cell receptor beta chains were sequenced from one sample in a study of shared clonotypes between healthy human individuals. Sequencing was performed with immunoSEQ multiplex PCR; in TCRdb, only in-frame clones are kept and a portion is missing. The repertoire holds a few million clones, with just over 90% as singletons. Material: naive CD4+ T cells from PBMCs. Subset reported: CD45RA+ positively selected. The receptor source for this set is a man younger than 30 in good health. Some clones in this sample may be carry-over from other donors' samples.

V and J are TRBV10-3 and TRBJ2-7, with TRBD2 matching 12 bases. V trimming: 4 bases; J trimming: 3 bases; junction bases outside the gene matches: 1. CDR3 length equals 14 residues. Germline lookup yields CDR1 ENHRY and CDR2 SYGVKD. CDR3 nucleotides: TGTGCCATCAGTGGGACTAGCGGGGACTACGAGCAGTACTTC. Its translation is CAISGTSGDYEQYF.

As regards this clone: This specimen includes other DNA sequences encoding the same CDR3. The J gene is TRBJ2-1, the V gene TRBV29-1; D might be TRBD2 (6 bases). From germline, CDR1 is SQVTM and CDR2 ANQGSEA. This CDR3 region has 16 residues. V shed 0 bases and J shed 0 bases, with 12 bases lying between them. CDR3 amino acids: CSVEEGTGSSYNEQFF. The CDR3 nucleotides read TGCAGCGTTGAAGAGGGGACTGGGAGCTCCTACAATGAGCAGTTCTTC.

The chain employs TRBV28 and TRBJ1-2; TRBD1 might be the D (5 bases). Trimming pared 4 bases from V and 6 bases from J, leaving 18 bases between. CDR3 length: 15 amino acids. The germline V gene has CDR1 MDHEN and CDR2 SYDVKM. This CDR3 reads CASSSPGTVLDGYTF. CDR3 nucleotides: TGTGCCAGCAGTTCGCCTGGGACGGTCCTGGATGGCTACACCTTC.